The present entry profiles one T cell receptor beta chain with its context. Its antigen remains unknown. PCR amplification relied on 60 Vbeta primers (plus 13 Jbeta primers). Sequencing was performed with immunoSEQ multiplex PCR; in TCRdb, only in-frame clones are kept and a portion is missing. Altogether around 53,000 clones are present, approximately 84% being singletons, with the ten largest covering 2.5% to 3%. The CDR3 is made up of 15 amino acids. The germline V gene has CDR1 SGHRS and CDR2 YFSETQ. The ends were cut back, 2 bases at V and 2 bases at J, with 12 bases in the middle. This sample was included in a study of cytomegalovirus exposure and HLA in healthy donors. Study-wide points: The study found most TCR sequences rare, yet found some public TCRs in many donors. Earlier findings revealed that most TCR beta V segments proved productive either about 87% or about 30% of the time.

V usage is TRBV5-1 and J usage is TRBJ2-3; D might be TRBD2 (6 bases). Sample: PBMCs. This TCR came from a man in his fifties in good health and CMV-seronegative. This CDR3 is CASSLGSGDTDTQYF. DNA of the CDR3: TGCGCCAGCAGCTTAGGTAGCGGTGACACAGATACGCAGTATTTT.